The 13 T cell receptor beta chains in this list originate from one sample, sequenced in a study of shared T cell receptors in the human thymus. This table comes from immunoSEQ multiplex PCR, and its TCRdb copy is limited to in-frame clones, with some not included. The sample includes hundreds of thousands of clones, about 89% of them seen just once. A further study also used this sample, focusing on human thymus T cells.

Sequences were obtained from thymocytes. The source is a boy under three years old with a congenital heart defect.

The rearrangement joins TRBV30 to TRBJ1-3; D perhaps matches TRBD1 (6 bases). V was cut by 5 bases and J by 3 bases, with 8 bases left in between. CDR1 and CDR2 from the germline V gene are GTSNPN and SVGIG (reference sequence). The CDR3 covers 12 residues. CDR3 coding DNA: TGTGCCTGGCGGACAGTTGGAAACACCATATATTTT. The encoded protein is CAWRTVGNTIYF. Full variable domain (missing parts from reference TRBV30 and TRBJ1-3): SQTIHQWPATLVQPVGSPLSLECTVEGTSNPNLYWYRQAAGRGLQLLFYSVGIGQISSEVPQNLSASRPQDRQFILSSKKLLLSDSGFYLCAWRTVGNTIYFGEGSWLTVV.

This rearrangement joins TRBV27 to TRBJ2-3; maybe TRBD1 (6 bases). The germline V gene has CDR1 MNHEY and CDR2 SMNVEV (reference sequence). The CDR3 is made up of 15 amino acids. Trimming took 5 bases from V and 3 from J, leaving 15 bases between them. This chain's CDR3 is CASSRGRGGTDTQYF. The CDR3 nucleotides are TGTGCCAGCAGTAGGGGCAGGGGCGGAACAGATACGCAGTATTTT.

V is TRBV27 and J is TRBJ2-5; TRBD1 matches 8 bases. The V and J ends lost 5 bases and 5 bases, in that order; junction bases with no gene match: 10. This CDR3 comprises 15 residues. Germline CDR1 is MNHEY and CDR2 is SMNVEV (reference sequence). CDR3: CASSGGQGEGETQYF. CDR3 nucleotide sequence: TGTGCCAGCAGTGGAGGACAGGGAGAGGGGGAGACCCAGTACTTC.

The CDR3 coding sequence is TGTGCCAGCAGCTTAGCGGGACTAGCGGGAGTTCCAGATACGCAGTATTTT. This gives the protein CASSLAGLAGVPDTQYF. J is TRBJ2-3 and V is TRBV13; TRBD2 aligns across 14 bases. Germline V lookup: CDR1 PRHDT, CDR2 FYEKMQ (reference sequence). This CDR3 has 17 residues. V dropped 1 base and J dropped 4; count of bases not matched to a gene: 4.

The chain uses TRBV19 and TRBJ1-4; no clear D gene. CDR1 and CDR2 (germline): LNHDA, SQIVND (reference sequence). V lost 8 bases and J lost 5, with 12 bases in between. The CDR3 covers 13 residues. The chain's CDR3 is CASGLEENEKLFF. CDR3 DNA sequence: TGTGCCAGTGGCTTGGAGGAAAATGAAAAACTGTTTTTT.

J is TRBJ2-7 and V is TRBV15; 11 bases align to TRBD2. From germline, CDR1 is LNHNV and CDR2 YYDKDF (reference sequence). The length of the CDR3 is 19 residues. J was trimmed by 6 bases and V by 1 base; bases with no gene match: 17. CDR3 amino acids: CATSRAASGGSPELSEQYF. DNA of the CDR3: TGTGCCACCAGCAGAGCTGCTAGCGGGGGGTCCCCGGAACTCTCCGAGCAGTACTTC.

The chain carries TRBV4-3 and TRBJ1-2, with D possibly TRBD1 on 5 matching bases. The germline gives CDR1 LGHNA, CDR2 YSLEER. V was shortened by 3 bases and J by 7 bases, with 21 bases between the two germline ends. The CDR3 length is 16 residues. The CDR3 protein is CASSQLGGGKVSGYTF. The CDR3 DNA sequence: TGCGCCAGCAGCCAGCTCGGCGGGGGGAAAGTTAGTGGCTACACCTTC.

The J gene is TRBJ2-4, the V gene TRBV28; TRBD2 might be the D (5 bases). The CDR3 is 17 residues long. Trimming removed 1 base from V and 0 bases from J, with 13 bases in between. Germline V gives CDR1 MDHEN, CDR2 SYDVKM. The CDR3 sequence: CASSLSPMRVAKNIQYF. CDR3 nucleotide sequence: TGTGCCAGCAGTTTATCCCCTATGCGGGTAGCCAAAAACATTCAGTACTTC.

This clone has a single count. The chain uses TRBV6-5 and TRBJ1-2; D gene uncertain. The CDR3 runs 14 residues. V was clipped by 7 bases and J by 7 bases, with 19 bases between them. Germline lookup yields CDR1 MNHEY and CDR2 SVGAGI. Here the CDR3 DNA reads TGTGCCAGCACAACACAGCCGGACGGGATTGGCTACACCTTC. Translated, it gives CASTTQPDGIGYTF.

The chain couples TRBV5-8 to TRBJ1-4, with 12 positions matching TRBD1. V lost 4 bases, J lost 0 bases, and 10 bases stayed unmatched. The CDR3 has 19 amino acids. CDR1 is SGHTS and CDR2 is YDEGEE in the germline V gene. CDR3 sequence reads: CASSPYRDRGRATNEKLFF. The CDR3 DNA sequence: TGTGCCAGCAGCCCCTACCGGGACAGGGGGCGGGCAACTAATGAAAAACTGTTTTTT.

The V call is TRBV6-1, the J call TRBJ2-7; no definite D call. In germline, CDR1 is MNHNS, CDR2 SASEGT. This CDR3 has 13 amino acids. V was trimmed by 8 bases and J by 0 bases, leaving 11 bases between them. For the CDR3, the DNA is TGTGCCAGCGCCCGTATTAGCTCCTACGAGCAGTACTTC. This translates into CASARISSYEQYF.

Remarks on this clone: This same CDR3 is encoded by further DNA sequences in the sample. V is TRBV28 and J is TRBJ1-5, with a weak D call TRBD1 (6 bases). This CDR3 has 13 amino acids. Trimming took 2 bases from V and 4 from J, leaving 6 bases between them. Germline CDR1 is MDHEN and CDR2 is SYDVKM. The CDR3 loop reads CASSLTGNQPQHF. The CDR3 DNA sequence: TGTGCCAGCAGTTTAACAGGGAATCAGCCCCAGCATTTT. Variable domain in full (rest from reference TRBV28 and TRBJ1-5): DVKVTQSSRYLVKRTGEKVFLECVQDMDHENMFWYRQDPGLGLRLIYFSYDVKMKEKGDIPEGYSVSREKKERFSLILESASTNQTSMYLCASSLTGNQPQHFGDGTRLSIL.

This clone was observed a single time. This sequence joins TRBV28 and TRBJ2-7, with a possible D match to TRBD1 (5 bases). The germline V gene has CDR1 MDHEN and CDR2 SYDVKM. Trimming removed 6 bases at V and 0 bases at J, with 15 bases between. This CDR3 contains 15 residues. This CDR3 reads CASRLHSGSSYEQYF. The CDR3 DNA reads TGTGCCAGCAGACTTCACTCAGGGTCCTCCTACGAGCAGTACTTC.